Included here is one T cell receptor (beta chain) sequence, with context. The germline gives CDR1 SGHAT, CDR2 FQNNGV. The V end lost 8 bases, the J end lost 5 bases, and 12 bases lay between the germline ends. The CDR3 covers 12 residues. Described time point: blood 4 weeks post-SBRT, at nephrectomy. Indicated treatment: 15 Gy SBRT to primary tumor, nephrectomy 4 weeks later. These data belong to a study of radiation and T cells in renal cell carcinoma. Produced via immunoSEQ multiplex PCR; TCRdb's table is partial and in-frame only. There are roughly 58,000 clones in the sample; around three quarters occur only once, and around 7% lies in the top ten.

Source: blood, taken from a patient whose treatment included radiotherapy and nephrectomy. The chain has TRBV11-2 and TRBJ2-5; D tentatively fits TRBD1 or TRBD2 (5 bases each). The sequence was obtained from a man between 60 and 70 years old with renal cell carcinoma. The CDR3 nucleotides read TGTGCCAGCCGGGACCTGGGCGAGACCCAGTACTTC. Residues: CASRDLGETQYF.